This paragraph reports one T cell receptor beta chain. Its antigen is undetermined. One junction end disagrees with the germline gene, perhaps due to a read error. Several immunoSEQ 96-well plates shared each subset's DNA, each plate a replicate. Sorted-subset replicate PCRs used 200 ng DNA, roughly 28,000 T cell genomes. The data were produced by immunoSEQ multiplex PCR, yet TCRdb's version contains in-frame clones alone and is incomplete. The data show some 87,000 clones, almost 70% seen once. Germline CDR1 MDHEN, CDR2 SYDVKM. CDR3 length equals 14 residues. This sample was included in a study of shared clonotypes between healthy human individuals. Study-wide results and limits: Sharing across four donors was highest in naive CD4 (around 5%) and lowest in memory CD8 (approximately 0.4%).

Sequencing input: memory CD8+ T cells sorted from blood. As for subset: CD45RO+ cells pooled with CCR7-negative TemRA cells. This chain connects TRBV28 to TRBJ2-1; D unclear. This clonotype originated in a man aged 25 to 40 in good health. CDR3 protein: CASSLTAADNAQFF. CDR3 nucleotide sequence: TGTGCCAGCAGTTTAACTGCGGCTGACAATGCGCAGTTCTTC.